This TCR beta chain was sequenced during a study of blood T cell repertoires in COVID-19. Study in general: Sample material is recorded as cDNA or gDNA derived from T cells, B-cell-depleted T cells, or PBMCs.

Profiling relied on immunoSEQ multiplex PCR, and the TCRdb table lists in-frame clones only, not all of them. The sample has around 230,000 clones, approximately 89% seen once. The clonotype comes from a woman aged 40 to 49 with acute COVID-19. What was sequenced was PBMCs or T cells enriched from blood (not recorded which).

The CDR3 spells CATSDPTGDSTDTQYF. The CDR3 DNA follows: TGTGCCACCAGTGACCCGACAGGGGACAGCACAGATACGCAGTATTTT. V gene TRBV24-1 combines with J gene TRBJ2-3; 8 bases line up with TRBD1. V was pared by 4 bases and J by 0 bases, with 5 bases of the junction left unmatched. The CDR3 runs to 16 residues. Germline values: CDR1 KGHDR, CDR2 SFDVKD.